This paragraph covers one T cell receptor beta chain sequence. The target antigen is unknown. This sample was included in a study of cytomegalovirus exposure and HLA in healthy donors. In the PCR, 60 Vbeta and 13 Jbeta primers were used. Clones were sequenced by immunoSEQ multiplex PCR, and TCRdb holds only the in-frame ones, with some missing. The sample lists fewer than 80,000 clones; 76% were seen once. Study-wide findings and caveats: Rarity characterized most TCR sequences, yet some public TCRs appeared in many donors.

Germline V gene sequence: CDR1 SEHNR, CDR2 FQNEAQ (reference sequence). J was trimmed by 0 bases and V by 7 bases; bases with no gene match: 19. The CDR3 loop spans 19 amino acids. The sequence derives from a man aged 18 to 30 in good health and CMV-seronegative. What was sequenced was PBMCs. The V call is TRBV7-9, the J call TRBJ2-3, with 7 bases matching TRBD2. The CDR3 nucleotides are TGTGCCAGCACCCCCAGGGCGGGGGTGCAATCTTCTAGCACAGATACGCAGTATTTT. It translates to CASTPRAGVQSSSTDTQYF.